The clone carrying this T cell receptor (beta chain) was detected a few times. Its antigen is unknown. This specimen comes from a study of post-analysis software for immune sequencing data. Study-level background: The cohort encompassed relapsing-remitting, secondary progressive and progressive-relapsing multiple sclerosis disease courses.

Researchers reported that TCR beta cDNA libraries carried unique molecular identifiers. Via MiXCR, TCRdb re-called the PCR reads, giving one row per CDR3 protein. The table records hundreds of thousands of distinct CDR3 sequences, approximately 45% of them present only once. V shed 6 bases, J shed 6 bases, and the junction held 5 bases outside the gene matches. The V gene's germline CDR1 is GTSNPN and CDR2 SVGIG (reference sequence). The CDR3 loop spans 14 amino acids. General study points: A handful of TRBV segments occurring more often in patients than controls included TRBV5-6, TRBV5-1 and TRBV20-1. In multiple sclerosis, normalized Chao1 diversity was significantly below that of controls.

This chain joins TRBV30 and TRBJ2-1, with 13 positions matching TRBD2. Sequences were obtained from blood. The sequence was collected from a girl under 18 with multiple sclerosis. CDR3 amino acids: CACTGTSGTNEQFF. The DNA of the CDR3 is TGTGCCTGCACCGGGACTAGCGGGACCAATGAGCAGTTCTTC.